A selection of T cell receptor beta chains follows, all from one sample in a study of T-cell reconstitution after alpha-beta-depleted transplantation in children. TCRdb re-derived calls from the PCR reads in MiXCR, one entry per CDR3 protein. The repertoire holds 360,000 or so distinct CDR3 sequences, roughly 22% seen once, with 3.8% in the top ten. The sample consisted of PBMCs from the stem cell graft donor, taken from the stem cell graft. Receptors originate from a human donor who donated a stem cell graft to a child with acute myeloid leukemia. Both conserved end residues are part of each CDR3. A D gene is named only where the DNA matches it firmly. Clone size is given for some rows only: seen once, a few or many times, or a class if the clone is expanded.

cdr3_nt cdr3_aa d_call j_call v_call clone_size
TGTGCCGGAGGACAGGGGGAAAATGAGCAGTTCTTC CAGGQGENEQFF TRBD1 TRBJ2-1 TRBV11-1 -
TGTGCCAGCAGCTCGTTTTGGAGAAAAGACAGGGGGCAAGAGACCCAGTACTTC CASSSFWRKDRGQETQYF TRBD1 TRBJ2-5 TRBV11-2 once
TGTGCCATCGGCCCTGACCGCGGCACTGAAGCTTTCTTT CAIGPDRGTEAFF - TRBJ1-1 TRBV10-3 few
TGTGCCACCAGTGACCCCTTATCCTACGAGCAGTACTTC CATSDPLSYEQYF - TRBJ2-7 TRBV24-1 -
TGCGCCAGCAGCTTGGCGCCGGTAGGGAACAATGAGCAGTTCTTC CASSLAPVGNNEQFF - TRBJ2-1 TRBV5-1 -
TGCGCCAGCAGCTTGGCGGGCGGGAGTTTCAATGAGCAGTTCTTC CASSLAGGSFNEQFF TRBD2 TRBJ2-1 TRBV5-1 few
TGCAGTGCTAGACCGGGAACTCTAGCCAAAAACATTCAGTACTTC CSARPGTLAKNIQYF - TRBJ2-4 TRBV20-1 many
TGTGCCAGCAGTTCTAGCCCAAATCGAGGGAATGAGCAGTTCTTC CASSSSPNRGNEQFF - TRBJ2-1 TRBV28 few
TGTGCCAGCAGTCCACGGACAGGGGGCCCAGATACGCAGTATTTT CASSPRTGGPDTQYF TRBD1 TRBJ2-3 TRBV12-3/TRBV12-4 few
TGTGCCAGCAGGCCGGGACTAGCGGGTAATGAGCAGTTCTTC CASRPGLAGNEQFF TRBD2 TRBJ2-1 TRBV12-3/TRBV12-4 few